This is a list of T cell receptor beta chains from one sample in a study of beta chain features in type 1 diabetes. Repertoires were generated with immunoSEQ multiplex PCR, while TCRdb's copy carries only in-frame clones and drops some. The sample gives 220,000 or so clones, about 70% of which show up once; approximately 0.05% is in the top ten. The sequenced sample consisted of naive CD4+ T cells from blood. The receptors stem from a man aged 30-40 years in good health. Each CDR3 is given with its conserved first and last residue.

V,J,length,CDR3
TRBV30,TRBJ1-2,14,CAWRTRQISYGYTF
TRBV6-5,TRBJ2-3,13,CASSRLGTDTQYF
TRBV5-4,TRBJ1-5,15,CASSLGGTSNQPQHF
TRBV30,TRBJ2-3,12,CAWASSTDTQYF
TRBV5-6,TRBJ2-1,14,CASRDLGRDPLQIF
TRBV15,TRBJ1-2,14,CATSSRRTAYGYTF
TRBV5-1,TRBJ2-5,14,CASSLEGTQETQYF
TRBV2,TRBJ2-6,15,CASSVTRTGANVLTF
TRBV25-1,TRBJ2-1,12,CASTSGKVEQFF
TRBV29-1,TRBJ2-7,12,CSVIDRVYEQYF
TRBV5-1,TRBJ1-5,15,CASSVRGGPNQPQHF
TRBV4-2,TRBJ2-2,14,CASSQDRHTGELFF
TRBV30,TRBJ2-7,15,CAWSGRLLSSYEQYF